One sample yielded the 17 T cell receptor beta chains listed below, sequenced in a study of OX40 agonist ivuxolimab in advanced cancers. Clones were sequenced by immunoSEQ multiplex PCR, and TCRdb holds only the in-frame ones, with some missing. The data show roughly 20,000 clones, about 80% seen once. The input for sequencing was CD4+ or CD8+ T cells sorted from blood, taken in a trial of the OX40 agonist ivuxolimab. These receptors all stem from an adult with an advanced solid tumor such as melanoma, head and neck, liver or kidney cancer.

The chain is built from TRBV10-3 and TRBJ1-2; 8 bases match TRBD1. The CDR3 length is 15 residues. Unmatched junction bases numbered 9, after V lost 8 bases and J lost 1 base. Germline CDR1 and CDR2: ENHRY and SYGVKD. The CDR3 bases are TGTGCCATCGGAGGCGGGACAGGCCTTAACTATGGCTACACCTTC. Its translation is CAIGGGTGLNYGYTF.

This clone was observed a few times. The rearrangement links TRBV18 to TRBJ1-2, with D possibly TRBD1 on 6 matching bases. The ends were cut back, 2 bases at V and 3 bases at J, with 19 bases in the middle. The CDR3 has 17 residues. Germline CDR1 and CDR2: KGHSH and LQKENI. As DNA, the CDR3 is TGTGCCAGCTCACCATTCTTACAGGGTCGGTCGGACTATGGCTACACCTTC. Translation: CASSPFLQGRSDYGYTF.

The chain couples TRBV7-2 to TRBJ1-5; D uncertain. The CDR3 has 12 amino acids. The ends were cut back, 5 bases at V and 6 bases at J, with 8 bases in the middle. From germline, CDR1 is SGHTA and CDR2 FQGNSA. CDR3 DNA: TGTGCCAGCAGCGTGGACCTTCAGCCCCAGCATTTT. Translating it yields CASSVDLQPQHF. Full variable domain (missing parts from reference TRBV7-2 and TRBJ1-5): GAGVSQSPSNKVTEKGKDVELRCDPISGHTALYWYRQSLGQGLEFLIYFQGNSAPDKSGLPSDRFSAERTGGSVSTLTIQRTQQEDSAVYLCASSVDLQPQHFGDGTRLSIL.

The chain's CDR3 is CASSSGGGTEAFF. Written as DNA, the CDR3 is TGTGCCAGCAGTTCAGGGGGTGGCACTGAAGCTTTCTTT. The chain couples TRBV7-9 to TRBJ1-1; 7 bases fit TRBD1. Germline V lookup: CDR1 SEHNR, CDR2 FQNEAQ (reference sequence). This CDR3 comprises 13 residues. The V gene end was trimmed by 6 bases and the J gene end by 4 bases; junction bases not matched to a gene: 5.

This clone was observed a few times. This rearrangement joins TRBV6-5 to TRBJ1-1; maybe TRBD1 (5 bases). Per the germline V gene, CDR1 is MNHEY and CDR2 is SVGAGI. This CDR3 is 13 amino acids long. Trimming took 5 bases from V and 1 from J, leaving 8 bases between them. The CDR3 sequence is CASSTDRNTEAFF. The CDR3 region has the DNA TGTGCCAGCAGTACCGACAGGAACACTGAAGCTTTCTTT.

This chain links TRBV10-3 with TRBJ2-7, with 9 bases aligning to TRBD2. The CDR3 loop spans 12 amino acids. J gave up 4 bases and V 10 bases, and 5 bases lay outside the gene matches. Germline V gene sequence: CDR1 ENHRY, CDR2 SYGVKD. CDR3 amino acids: CATGTSQYEQYF. In DNA form, the CDR3 reads TGTGCCACCGGGACTAGCCAATACGAGCAGTACTTC.

The chain uses TRBV18 and TRBJ1-1; TRBD1 agrees at 7 bases. Trimming took 3 bases from V and 4 from J; bases not matched to a gene: 5. The CDR3 spans 14 residues. Germline values: CDR1 KGHSH, CDR2 LQKENI. CDR3 DNA sequence: TGTGCCAGCTCACCTGACAGGGCGGGCACTGAAGCTTTCTTT. Amino acids: CASSPDRAGTEAFF.

The CDR3 coding sequence is TGCGCCAGCAGCCTGGGACTTCAGAATTCACCCCTCCACTTT. Residues: CASSLGLQNSPLHF. The chain joins TRBV4-3 to TRBJ1-6; perhaps TRBD1 as D (5 bases). There are 14 residues in the CDR3. Germline CDR1 is LGHNA and CDR2 is YSLEER. V lost 4 bases and J lost 7, with 11 bases in between.

This chain connects TRBV19 to TRBJ1-5; D is undetermined. V lost 3 bases and J 2 bases, leaving 11 bases between the germline ends. This CDR3 region has 15 residues. CDR1 LNHDA and CDR2 SQIVND come from the germline V gene (reference sequence). CDR3 sequence: CASSIPQVGNQPQHF. Written as DNA, the CDR3 is TGTGCCAGTAGTATCCCCCAGGTGGGCAATCAGCCCCAGCATTTT.

The genes are TRBV10-3 and TRBJ2-2; 7 nucleotides agree with TRBD1. V was clipped by 5 bases and J by 7 bases; unmatched bases: 10. Germline lookup yields CDR1 ENHRY and CDR2 SYGVKD. The CDR3 contains 15 residues. CDR3 region: CAISIGQAEGGELFF. The CDR3 DNA sequence: TGTGCCATCAGTATTGGACAGGCCGAGGGCGGGGAGCTGTTTTTT.

This clone showed up just a few times. This rearrangement joins TRBV5-1 to TRBJ2-5; D is ambiguous. The CDR3 has 13 residues. Germline CDR1 SGHRS, CDR2 YFSETQ. V was trimmed by 4 bases and J by 7 bases, leaving 14 bases between them. The CDR3 protein is CASSGDTDGTQYF. CDR3 DNA sequence: TGCGCCAGCAGCGGAGATACAGATGGGACCCAGTACTTC.

The V call is TRBV28, the J call TRBJ1-1; a possible D gene is TRBD1 (5 bases). Germline CDR1 MDHEN, CDR2 SYDVKM. With 8 bases removed from V and 0 bases from J, the gap between germline ends came to 13 bases. The CDR3 has 14 residues. CDR3 in amino acids: CASLTGSLNTEAFF. The CDR3 DNA follows: TGTGCCAGCCTAACAGGCAGCTTGAACACTGAAGCTTTCTTT. The entire variable domain, with the rest obtained from reference TRBV28 and TRBJ1-1, is as follows: DVKVTQSSRYLVKRTGEKVFLECVQDMDHENMFWYRQDPGLGLRLIYFSYDVKMKEKGDIPEGYSVSREKKERFSLILESASTNQTSMYLCASLTGSLNTEAFFGQGTRLTVV.

In its sample, this clone was seen once. This rearrangement joins TRBV6-6 to TRBJ2-1, with TRBD2 matching over 7 bases. Per germline, CDR1 MNHNY and CDR2 SVGAGI (reference sequence). V lost 7 bases, J lost 4 bases, and 13 bases stayed unmatched. CDR3 length: 16 residues. CDR3 sequence (DNA): TGTGCCAGCACTCTGGACGGGTGGGGGGGATACAATGAGCAGTTCTTC. Translated, it gives CASTLDGWGGYNEQFF.

V is TRBV7-2 and J is TRBJ2-7; either TRBD1 or TRBD2 may supply D (6 bases each). The CDR3 length is 17 residues. Germline CDR1 reads SGHTA; CDR2 reads FQGNSA. Trimming removed 4 bases at V and 0 bases at J, with 19 bases between. CDR3 sequence (DNA): TGTGCCAGCAGCTCGACCATTCTAGGAGGGGGCTCCTACGAGCAGTACTTC. Amino acid sequence: CASSSTILGGGSYEQYF.

V and J are TRBV7-2 and TRBJ2-7; D not resolved. Trimming removed 2 bases at V and 4 bases at J, with 6 bases between. Germline CDR1 and CDR2: SGHTA and FQGNSA. CDR3 length: 12 residues. The CDR3 sequence is CASSLRGYEQYF. The CDR3 nucleotides are TGTGCCAGCAGCTTACGAGGATACGAGCAGTACTTC.

The rearrangement uses TRBV27 and TRBJ2-2; D perhaps matches TRBD2 (5 bases). The CDR3 is made up of 15 amino acids. The V end was cut by 2 bases, the J end by 5 bases, with 12 bases between. CDR1 is MNHEY, CDR2 SMNVEV, per germline (reference sequence). CDR3 sequence: CASSLEGEGTGELFF. CDR3 nucleotide sequence: TGTGCCAGCAGTTTAGAGGGAGAGGGTACCGGGGAGCTGTTTTTT.

The gene calls are TRBV19 and TRBJ2-5; TRBD1 agrees at 10 bases. The CDR3 length is 14 residues. J was trimmed by 3 bases and V by 5 bases; bases with no gene match: 3. Germline assignment: CDR1 LNHDA and CDR2 SQIVND (reference sequence). The CDR3 nucleotides read TGTGCCAGTAGTGCGACAGGGGGCGAAGAGACCCAGTACTTC. As protein: CASSATGGEETQYF.